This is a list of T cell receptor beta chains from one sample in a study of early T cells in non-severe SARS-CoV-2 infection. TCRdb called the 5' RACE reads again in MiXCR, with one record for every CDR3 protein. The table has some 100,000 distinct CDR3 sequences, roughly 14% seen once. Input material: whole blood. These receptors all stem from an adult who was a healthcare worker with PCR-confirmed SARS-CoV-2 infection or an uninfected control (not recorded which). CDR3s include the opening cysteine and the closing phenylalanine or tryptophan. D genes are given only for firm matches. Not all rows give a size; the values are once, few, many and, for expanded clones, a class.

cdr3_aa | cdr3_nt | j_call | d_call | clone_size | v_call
CASRTGTTNTEAFF | TGTGCCAGCAGGACGGGTACCACGAACACTGAAGCTTTCTTT | TRBJ1-1 | . | many | TRBV3-1
CASSGGLPTDTQYF | TGTGCCAGCAGTGGTGGCCTTCCCACAGATACGCAGTATTTT | TRBJ2-3 | . | many | TRBV25-1
CASSYPSGSHEQFF | TGCGCCAGCAGCTACCCTTCTGGGTCGCATGAGCAGTTCTTC | TRBJ2-1 | . | few | TRBV5-1
CASSVERQDTQYF | TGTGCCAGCAGCGTAGAGAGACAAGATACGCAGTATTTT | TRBJ2-3 | . | . | TRBV9
CASSSRATNEKLFF | TGTGCCAGCAGTTCCAGAGCAACTAATGAAAAACTGTTTTTT | TRBJ1-4 | . | . | TRBV6-2/TRBV6-3
CASSSSLGGPTDTQYF | TGTGCCAGCAGCTCCTCACTGGGGGGGCCTACAGATACGCAGTATTTT | TRBJ2-3 | . | few | TRBV7-2
CASSGTQYGYTF | TGTGCCAGCAGCGGGACGCAGTATGGCTACACCTTC | TRBJ1-2 | . | . | TRBV7-9
CATSDPSPAGGLNEQFF | TGTGCCACCAGTGATCCCTCCCCAGCGGGGGGACTTAATGAGCAGTTCTTC | TRBJ2-1 | TRBD2 | many | TRBV24-1
CASSLYPTDTQYF | TGTGCCAGCAGCTTATATCCAACGGATACGCAGTATTTT | TRBJ2-3 | . | . | TRBV7-8
CASSSPPGTANTEAFF | TGTGCCAGCAGCTCACCCCCCGGGACAGCGAACACTGAAGCTTTCTTT | TRBJ1-1 | TRBD1 | few | TRBV13
CASSLMEVDTQYF | TGTGCCAGCAGTTTAATGGAGGTAGATACGCAGTATTTT | TRBJ2-3 | . | . | TRBV28
CASSPGIGDTQYF | TGTGCCAGCTCACCAGGAATTGGAGATACGCAGTATTTT | TRBJ2-3 | . | many | TRBV18
CASSEEGSMLGF | TGTGCCAGCAGTGAAGAAGGCAGTATGTTGGGATTT | TRBJ1-4 | . | . | TRBV2
CASSHLGRLKNTEAFF | TGCGCCAGCAGCCACCTTGGACGATTGAAAAACACTGAAGCTTTCTTT | TRBJ1-1 | . | . | TRBV4-1
CSVNDNEQFF | TGCAGCGTCAACGACAATGAGCAGTTCTTC | TRBJ2-1 | . | many | TRBV29-1
CASSQGTRTDTQYF | TGTGCCAGCAGCCAAGGGACTCGCACAGATACGCAGTATTTT | TRBJ2-3 | . | few | TRBV4-2
CSAIRDARTDTQYF | TGCAGTGCTATCCGGGACGCCCGCACAGATACGCAGTATTTT | TRBJ2-3 | . | few | TRBV20-1
CTSSPPGTRLFF | TGCACCAGCAGCCCCCCCGGGACTAGGCTGTTCTTC | TRBJ2-1 | . | few | TRBV1
CASSLTGPTEAFF | TGTGCCAGCAGCTTGACGGGCCCCACTGAAGCTTTCTTT | TRBJ1-1 | . | many | TRBV5-5
CASSVLNTEAFF | TGTGCCAGCAGTGTACTGAACACTGAAGCTTTCTTT | TRBJ1-1 | . | many | TRBV2
CASKRGSSGNTIYF | TGTGCCAGCAAGCGCGGCAGCTCTGGAAACACCATATATTTT | TRBJ1-3 | . | . | TRBV2
CASARGKDEKLFF | TGTGCCTCCGCGCGGGGAAAGGATGAAAAACTGTTTTTT | TRBJ1-4 | . | few | TRBV30
CASSQGRDTQYF | TGCGCCAGCAGTCAGGGTCGAGACACGCAGTATTTT | TRBJ2-3 | . | . | TRBV23-1
CSALTGLTEKLFF | TGCAGCGCCCTGACAGGGCTTACTGAAAAACTGTTTTTT | TRBJ1-4 | TRBD1 | medium-sized | TRBV29-1
CASRALQAMNTEAFF | TGTGCCAGCAGGGCACTACAGGCCATGAACACTGAAGCTTTCTTT | TRBJ1-1 | . | . | TRBV6-1
CASRTGKDQPQHF | TGCGCCAGTCGGACAGGGAAGGATCAGCCCCAGCATTTT | TRBJ1-5 | TRBD1 | . | TRBV5-1
CASSQSGNQPQHF | TGCGCCAGCAGCCAATCTGGTAATCAGCCCCAGCATTTT | TRBJ1-5 | . | . | TRBV4-1
CASSLGGQGRNEQFF | TGTGCCAGCAGCTTGGGGGGACAGGGGCGAAATGAGCAGTTCTTC | TRBJ2-1 | TRBD1 | . | TRBV11-3
CASSVGFRIATDTQYF | TGTGCCAGCAGCGTAGGATTCAGGATCGCAACAGATACGCAGTATTTT | TRBJ2-3 | . | . | TRBV9
CASSGDRGTGELFF | TGTGCCAGCAGTGGGGACAGGGGGACCGGGGAGCTGTTTTTT | TRBJ2-2 | TRBD1 | . | TRBV27
CASSRTGPSGDEQFF | TGTGCCAGCAGCCGCACCGGGCCGTCGGGGGATGAGCAGTTCTTC | TRBJ2-1 | . | few | TRBV7-3
CASSLGANTQRAQYF | TGTGCCAGCAGCTTGGGGGCTAATACCCAGAGAGCCCAGTACTTC | TRBJ2-5 | . | many | TRBV7-2
CAWSVTENQPQHF | TGTGCCTGGAGTGTAACAGAGAATCAGCCCCAGCATTTT | TRBJ1-5 | . | few | TRBV30
CASSMSETQYF | TGTGCCAGTAGTATGTCAGAGACCCAGTACTTC | TRBJ2-5 | . | . | TRBV19
CASSGGGTNEKLFF | TGCGCCAGCAGCGGTGGAGGAACTAATGAAAAACTGTTTTTT | TRBJ1-4 | . | . | TRBV5-1
CASSFRGTQYF | TGTGCCAGCAGTTTTAGAGGTACGCAGTATTTT | TRBJ2-3 | . | few | TRBV28
CASRLGTVSSYNEQFF | TGTGCCAGCAGGCTCGGGACAGTCAGCTCCTACAATGAGCAGTTCTTC | TRBJ2-1 | TRBD1 | . | TRBV2
CASGGRTSTDTQYF | TGTGCCAGTGGGGGGAGGACTAGCACAGATACGCAGTATTTT | TRBJ2-3 | . | . | TRBV2
CASSLKTAQETQYF | TGCGCCAGCAGCTTGAAGACAGCTCAAGAGACCCAGTACTTC | TRBJ2-5 | . | . | TRBV5-1
CASSAVGTSYGYTF | TGTGCCAGCAGTGCTGTCGGAACGAGCTATGGCTACACCTTC | TRBJ1-2 | . | many | TRBV2
CASSRRDRIGGTDTQYF | TGTGCCAGCTCACGGAGAGACAGGATCGGGGGCACAGATACGCAGTATTTT | TRBJ2-3 | . | . | TRBV18
CASSLGVPNEQFF | TGTGCCAGCAGTTTAGGTGTCCCTAATGAGCAGTTCTTC | TRBJ2-1 | . | . | TRBV28
CSAFPGLEYNEQFF | TGCAGTGCTTTCCCGGGACTAGAATACAATGAGCAGTTCTTC | TRBJ2-1 | TRBD2 | . | TRBV20-1
CASSLGYRGTQYF | TGTGCCAGCAGTTTAGGCTACCGGGGAACCCAGTACTTC | TRBJ2-5 | . | . | TRBV27
CASSLVIPGEGYTF | TGTGCCAGCAGTTTAGTCATTCCCGGGGAAGGCTACACCTTC | TRBJ1-2 | . | . | TRBV28